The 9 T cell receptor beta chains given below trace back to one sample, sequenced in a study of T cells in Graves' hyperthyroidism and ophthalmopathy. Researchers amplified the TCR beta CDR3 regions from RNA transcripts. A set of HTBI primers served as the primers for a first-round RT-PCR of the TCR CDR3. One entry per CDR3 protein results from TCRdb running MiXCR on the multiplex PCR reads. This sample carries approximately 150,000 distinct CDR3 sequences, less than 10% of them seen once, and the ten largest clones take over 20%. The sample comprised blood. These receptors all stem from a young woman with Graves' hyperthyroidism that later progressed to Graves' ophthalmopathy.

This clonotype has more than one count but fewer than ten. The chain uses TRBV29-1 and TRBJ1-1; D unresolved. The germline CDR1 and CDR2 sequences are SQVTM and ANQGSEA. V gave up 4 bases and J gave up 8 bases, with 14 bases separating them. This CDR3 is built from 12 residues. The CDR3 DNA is TGCAGCGTTGTCCCCTGGCAGGCCGAAGCTTTCTTT. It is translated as CSVVPWQAEAFF.

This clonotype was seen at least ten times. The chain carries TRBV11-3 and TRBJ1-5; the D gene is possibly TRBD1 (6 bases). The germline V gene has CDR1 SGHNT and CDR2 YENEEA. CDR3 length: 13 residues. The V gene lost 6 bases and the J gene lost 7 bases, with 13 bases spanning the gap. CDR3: CASRTQGGQPQHF. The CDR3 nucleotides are TGTGCCAGCAGAACACAGGGCGGGCAGCCCCAGCATTTT.

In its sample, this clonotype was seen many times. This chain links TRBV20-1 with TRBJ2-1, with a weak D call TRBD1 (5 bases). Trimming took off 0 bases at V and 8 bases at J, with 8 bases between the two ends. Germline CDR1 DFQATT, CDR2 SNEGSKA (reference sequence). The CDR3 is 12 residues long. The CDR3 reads CSARDQGYEQFF. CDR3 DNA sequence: TGCAGTGCTAGAGATCAGGGATATGAGCAGTTCTTC.

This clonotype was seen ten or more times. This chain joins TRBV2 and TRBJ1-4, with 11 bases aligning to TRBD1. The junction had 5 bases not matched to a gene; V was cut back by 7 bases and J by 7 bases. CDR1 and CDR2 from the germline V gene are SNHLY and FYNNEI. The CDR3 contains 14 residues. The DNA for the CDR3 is TGTGCCAGCATTAGGACAGGGGGCATTGAAAAACTGTTTTTT. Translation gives CASIRTGGIEKLFF.

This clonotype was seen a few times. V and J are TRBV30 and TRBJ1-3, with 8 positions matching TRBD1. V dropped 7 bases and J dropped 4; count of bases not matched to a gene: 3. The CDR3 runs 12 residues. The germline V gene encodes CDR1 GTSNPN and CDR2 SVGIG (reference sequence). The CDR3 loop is CALGTGGNTIYF. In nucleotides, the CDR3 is TGTGCCTTAGGGACAGGAGGAAACACCATATATTTT.

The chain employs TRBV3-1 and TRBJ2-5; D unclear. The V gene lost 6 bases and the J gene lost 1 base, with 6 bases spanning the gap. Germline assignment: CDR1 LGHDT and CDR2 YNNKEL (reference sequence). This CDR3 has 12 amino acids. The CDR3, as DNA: TGTGCCAGCAGGCGTACCCAAGAGACCCAGTACTTC. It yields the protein CASRRTQETQYF.

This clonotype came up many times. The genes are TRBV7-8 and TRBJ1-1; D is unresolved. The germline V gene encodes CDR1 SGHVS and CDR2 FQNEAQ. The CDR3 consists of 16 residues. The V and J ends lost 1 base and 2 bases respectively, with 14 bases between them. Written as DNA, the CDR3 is TGTGCCAGCAGCTTAGTACGGCAGAAACTAAACACTGAAGCTTTCTTT. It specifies CASSLVRQKLNTEAFF.

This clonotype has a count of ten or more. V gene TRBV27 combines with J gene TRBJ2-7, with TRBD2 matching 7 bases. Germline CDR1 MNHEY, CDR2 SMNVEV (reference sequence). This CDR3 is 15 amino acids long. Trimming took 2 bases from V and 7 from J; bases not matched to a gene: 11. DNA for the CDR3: TGTGCCAGCAGTTTAGGCGGGAGCTACGGGGGTGAGCAGTACTTC. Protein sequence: CASSLGGSYGGEQYF.

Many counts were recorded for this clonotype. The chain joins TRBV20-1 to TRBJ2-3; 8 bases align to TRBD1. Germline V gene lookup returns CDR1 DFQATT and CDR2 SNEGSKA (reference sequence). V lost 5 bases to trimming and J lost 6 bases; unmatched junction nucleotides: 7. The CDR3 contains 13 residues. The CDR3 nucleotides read TGCAGTGCTGAAGGACAGGGCAGGGATACGCAGTATTTT. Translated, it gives CSAEGQGRDTQYF.